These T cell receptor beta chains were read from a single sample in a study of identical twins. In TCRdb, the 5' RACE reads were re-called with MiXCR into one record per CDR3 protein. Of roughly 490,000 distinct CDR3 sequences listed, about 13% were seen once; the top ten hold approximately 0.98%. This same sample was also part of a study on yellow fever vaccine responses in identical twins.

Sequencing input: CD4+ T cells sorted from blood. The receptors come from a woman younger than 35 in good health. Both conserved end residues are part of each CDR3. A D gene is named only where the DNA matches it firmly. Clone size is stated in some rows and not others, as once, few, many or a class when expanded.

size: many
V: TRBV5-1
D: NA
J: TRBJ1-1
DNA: TGCGCCAGCAGGGGAATGAGGGGTGGAACTGAAGCTTTCTTT
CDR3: CASRGMRGGTEAFF

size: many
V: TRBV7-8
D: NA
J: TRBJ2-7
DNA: TGTGCCAGCAGCTTAGACTCGATGGCGTCCTACGAGCAGTACTTC
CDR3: CASSLDSMASYEQYF

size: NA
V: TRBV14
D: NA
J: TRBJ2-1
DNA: TGTGCCAGCAGCCTGAGGGGCTTTGGGCTCTCCTACAATGAGCAGTTCTTC
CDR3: CASSLRGFGLSYNEQFF

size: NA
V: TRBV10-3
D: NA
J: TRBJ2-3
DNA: TGTGCCATCAGTGACGGACAGAGCACAGATACGCAGTATTTT
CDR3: CAISDGQSTDTQYF

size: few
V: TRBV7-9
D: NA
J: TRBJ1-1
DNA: TGTGCCAGCAGCTTAGATCGGGCAAGCGGTGAAGCTTTCTTT
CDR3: CASSLDRASGEAFF

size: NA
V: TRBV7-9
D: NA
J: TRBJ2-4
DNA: TGTGCCAGCAGCCCCTGGGATGGAGGGACAGCCAAAAACATTCAGTACTTC
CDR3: CASSPWDGGTAKNIQYF

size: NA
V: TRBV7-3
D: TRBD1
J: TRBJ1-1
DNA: TGTGCCAGCAGCTTATTGGGACAGGGCTTTGACACTGAAGCTTTCTTT
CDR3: CASSLLGQGFDTEAFF

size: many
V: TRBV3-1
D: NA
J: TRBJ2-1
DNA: TGTGCCAGCAGCCAGGCCCAGTGGATCAATGAGCAGTTCTTC
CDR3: CASSQAQWINEQFF

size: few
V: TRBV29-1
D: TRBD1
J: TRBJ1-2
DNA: TGCAGCGCTCCGGTAACAGGGGGCGAGCTCTATGGCTACACCTTC
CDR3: CSAPVTGGELYGYTF

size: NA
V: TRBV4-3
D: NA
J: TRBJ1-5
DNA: TGCGCCAGCAGCCAAGATTTTGTGGCAGAAAATCAGCCCCAGCATTTT
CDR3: CASSQDFVAENQPQHF

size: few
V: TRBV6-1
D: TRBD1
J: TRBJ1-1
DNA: TGTGCCAGCAGGCCGACAGGGGAGAACACTGAAGCTTTCTTT
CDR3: CASRPTGENTEAFF

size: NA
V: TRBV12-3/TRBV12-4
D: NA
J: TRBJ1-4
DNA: TGTGCCAGTACGACAGAGAATGAAAAACTGTTTTTT
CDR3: CASTTENEKLFF

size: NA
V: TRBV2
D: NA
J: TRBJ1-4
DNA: TGTGCCAGCAGTGAAGCGCCGGGGGGTAGTACTAATTATAATGAAAAACTGTTTTTT
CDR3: CASSEAPGGSTNYNEKLFF

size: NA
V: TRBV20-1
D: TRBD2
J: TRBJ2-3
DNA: TGCAGTGCTCCGGGGACTAGCGGTAGTTACACAGATACGCAGTATTTT
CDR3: CSAPGTSGSYTDTQYF

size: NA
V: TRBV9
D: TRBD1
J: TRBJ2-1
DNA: TGTGCCAGCAGCGTAGCGGGACAGACTTACAATGAGCAGTTCTTC
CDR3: CASSVAGQTYNEQFF

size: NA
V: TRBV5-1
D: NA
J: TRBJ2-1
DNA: TGCGCCAGCAGCTATGAGGGGGGGGCCCGGGAGCAGTTCTTC
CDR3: CASSYEGGAREQFF

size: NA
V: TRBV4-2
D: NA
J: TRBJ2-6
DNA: TGTGCCAGCAGCCGTCAGGCGGGGGCGTGGGGGACTGGGGCCAACGTCCTGACTTTC
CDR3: CASSRQAGAWGTGANVLTF

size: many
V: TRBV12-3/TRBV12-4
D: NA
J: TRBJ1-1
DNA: TGTGCCAGCAGTTTTCAGCAGGGGAACACTGAAGCTTTCTTT
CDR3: CASSFQQGNTEAFF

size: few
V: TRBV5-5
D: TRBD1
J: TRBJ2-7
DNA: TGTGCCAGCAGCGCCCGGGACAGGGGATTCCCTGACGAGCAGTACTTC
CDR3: CASSARDRGFPDEQYF

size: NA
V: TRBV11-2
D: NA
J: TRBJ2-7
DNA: TGTGCCAGCAGCTTATTTGGGGACTTAACATCGTTCTCCTACGAGCAGTACTTC
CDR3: CASSLFGDLTSFSYEQYF

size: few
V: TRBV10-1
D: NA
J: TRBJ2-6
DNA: TGCGCCAGCAGTCAACAGACGACTGGGGCCAACGTCCTGACTTTC
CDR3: CASSQQTTGANVLTF

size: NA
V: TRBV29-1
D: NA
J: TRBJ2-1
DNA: TGCAGCGTTGTCTGGGCGGCCTACTACAATGAGCAGTTCTTC
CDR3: CSVVWAAYYNEQFF

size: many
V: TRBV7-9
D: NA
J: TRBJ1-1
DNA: TGTGCCAGCAGGCTACAGACTAACACTGAAGCTTTCTTT
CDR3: CASRLQTNTEAFF

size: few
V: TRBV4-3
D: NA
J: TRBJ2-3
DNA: TGCGCCAGCAGCACCCGACAGTCTAGCACAGATACGCAGTATTTT
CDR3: CASSTRQSSTDTQYF

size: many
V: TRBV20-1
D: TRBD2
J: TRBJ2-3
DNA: TGCAGTGCTGGGCTAGCGGGAGTCTTAGATACGCAGTATTTT
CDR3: CSAGLAGVLDTQYF

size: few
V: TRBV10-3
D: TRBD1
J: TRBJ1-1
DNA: TGTGCCATCAGACCCGGTCAGGGGGTAACTGAAGCTTTCTTT
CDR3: CAIRPGQGVTEAFF

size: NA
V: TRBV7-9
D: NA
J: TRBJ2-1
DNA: TGTGCCAGCAGCTTAGTGGTTGTCTCCTACAATGAGCAGTTCTTC
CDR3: CASSLVVVSYNEQFF

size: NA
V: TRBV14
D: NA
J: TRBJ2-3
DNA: TGTGCCAGCAGCCAAGATGAGCGTTATAGTACGCAGTATTTT
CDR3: CASSQDERYSTQYF

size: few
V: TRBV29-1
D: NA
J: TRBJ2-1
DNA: TGCAGCGTCCTCAAACCAGGGTTTTCCTACAATGAGCAGTTCTTC
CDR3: CSVLKPGFSYNEQFF

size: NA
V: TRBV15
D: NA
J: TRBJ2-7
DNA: TGTGCCACCAGCCCCCATGTTGTCCTCGGAGTCCCCAACTACGAGCAGTACTTC
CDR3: CATSPHVVLGVPNYEQYF

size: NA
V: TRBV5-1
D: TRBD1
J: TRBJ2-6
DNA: TGCGCCAGCAGCGCACCAGACAGGGGGTGGGGCTCTGGGGCCAACGTCCTGACTTTC
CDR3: CASSAPDRGWGSGANVLTF

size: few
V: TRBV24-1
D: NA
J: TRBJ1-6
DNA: TGTGCCACCAGTGACTCCAGCGTAGATAATTCACCCCTCCACTTT
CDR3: CATSDSSVDNSPLHF

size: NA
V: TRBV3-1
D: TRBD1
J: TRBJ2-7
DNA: TGTGCCAGCAGACGACAGGGGAACTACGAGCAGTACTTC
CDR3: CASRRQGNYEQYF

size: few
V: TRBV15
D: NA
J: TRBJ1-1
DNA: TGTGCCACCAGCAGAGACCAGGGCACTGAAGCTTTCTTT
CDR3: CATSRDQGTEAFF

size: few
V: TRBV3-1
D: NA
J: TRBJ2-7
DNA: TGTGCCAGCAGCCAGACCACTACCGAGCAGTACTTC
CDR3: CASSQTTTEQYF

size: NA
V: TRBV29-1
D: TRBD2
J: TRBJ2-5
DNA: TGCAGCGTTGGTGGGGGGGTACAAGAGACCCAGTACTTC
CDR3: CSVGGGVQETQYF

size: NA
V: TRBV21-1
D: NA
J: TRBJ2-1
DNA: TGTGCCAGCAGCAATAAGGGGACAGAAACCTACAATGAGCAGTTCTTC
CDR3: CASSNKGTETYNEQFF

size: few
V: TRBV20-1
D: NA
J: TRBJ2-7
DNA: TGCAGTGCTAGACCTGGGGGGAGTGTTTCCTACGAGCAGTACTTC
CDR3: CSARPGGSVSYEQYF

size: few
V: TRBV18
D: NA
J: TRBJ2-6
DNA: TGTGCCAGCTCACCACGGGGCAACTCTGGGGCCAACGTCCTGACTTTC
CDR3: CASSPRGNSGANVLTF

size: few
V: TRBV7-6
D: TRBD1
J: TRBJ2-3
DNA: TGTGCCAGCAGCTTAGTAGACAGGGGGCCAGATACGCAGTATTTT
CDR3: CASSLVDRGPDTQYF

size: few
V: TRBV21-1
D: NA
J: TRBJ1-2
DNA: TGTGCCAGCAGCAGAGGGACGTGTGGCTACACCTTC
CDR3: CASSRGTCGYTF

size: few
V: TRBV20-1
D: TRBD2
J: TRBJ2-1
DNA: TGCAGTGCTGGGGGGGGAGGCGCCATGAGCTCCTACGATGAGCAGTTCTTC
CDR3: CSAGGGGAMSSYDEQFF

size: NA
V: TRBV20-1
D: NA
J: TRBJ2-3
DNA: TGCAGTGCTAGTAGGCCAGGGGAGGATACGCAGTATTTT
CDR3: CSASRPGEDTQYF

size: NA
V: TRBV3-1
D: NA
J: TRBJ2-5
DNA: TGTGCCAGCAGCCAAGATCCGGGGCTCCAAGAGACCCAGTACTTC
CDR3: CASSQDPGLQETQYF

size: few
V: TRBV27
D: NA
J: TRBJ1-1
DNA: TGTGCCAGCAGTCTCACGTCGAGTTCTGAAGCTTTCTTT
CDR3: CASSLTSSSEAFF

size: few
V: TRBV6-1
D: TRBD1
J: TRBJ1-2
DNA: TGTGCCAGCAGTGAAAGACAGGGACTCTATGGCTACACCTTC
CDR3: CASSERQGLYGYTF